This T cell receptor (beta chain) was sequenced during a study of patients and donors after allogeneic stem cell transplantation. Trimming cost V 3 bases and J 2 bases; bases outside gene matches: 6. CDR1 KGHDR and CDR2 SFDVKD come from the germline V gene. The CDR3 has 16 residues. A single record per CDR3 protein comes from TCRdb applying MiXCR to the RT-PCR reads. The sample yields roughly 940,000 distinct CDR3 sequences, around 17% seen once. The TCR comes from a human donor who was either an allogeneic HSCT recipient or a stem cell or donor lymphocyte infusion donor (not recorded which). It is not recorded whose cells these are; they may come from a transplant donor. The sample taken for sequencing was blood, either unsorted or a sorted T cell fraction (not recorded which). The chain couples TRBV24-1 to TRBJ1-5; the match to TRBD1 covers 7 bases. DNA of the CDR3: TGTGCCACCAGTGATCCAGGGGGAGAGGGCAATCAGCCCCAGCATTTT. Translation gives CATSDPGGEGNQPQHF.